A single sample gave rise to the 8 T cell receptor beta chains below, sequenced in a study of beta chain features in type 1 diabetes. Since all of the isolated RNA was reverse transcribed, expressed TCRB transcripts were what got sequenced. The data were produced by immunoSEQ multiplex PCR, yet TCRdb's version contains in-frame clones alone and is incomplete. The sample yields about 620,000 clones, around 16% seen once. The source material was naive CD4+ T cells from blood. The receptors stem from a man younger than 35 in good health.

The chain employs TRBV2 and TRBJ2-3; 9 nucleotides line up with TRBD2. Germline loops: CDR1 SNHLY, CDR2 FYNNEI. The J segment lost 1 base and the V segment lost 8 bases, leaving 10 bases of the junction unmatched. CDR3 size: 16 residues. In nucleotides, the CDR3 is TGTGCCAGCGCCGCGGGGGGGGCGCGTCGCACAGATACGCAGTATTTT. Translated, it gives CASAAGGARRTDTQYF. Full variable domain (missing parts from reference TRBV2 and TRBJ2-3): EPEVTQTPSHQVTQMGQEVILRCVPISNHLYFYWYRQILGQKVEFLVSFYNNEISEKSEIFDDQFSVERPDGSNFTLKIRSTKLEDSAMYFCASAAGGARRTDTQYFGPGTRLTVL.

This clone has only a few counts. This chain links TRBV7-3 with TRBJ2-3; TRBD1 matches 9 bases. Germline CDR1 SGHTA, CDR2 FQGTGA. This CDR3 is 15 amino acids long. V lost 5 bases, J lost 4 bases, and 7 bases stayed unmatched. The CDR3 loop reads CASSAYRGLADTQYF. For the CDR3, the DNA is TGTGCCAGCAGCGCTTACAGGGGGCTCGCAGATACGCAGTATTTT.

V is TRBV19 and J is TRBJ2-5; D tentatively reads TRBD1 or TRBD2 (5 bases each). The CDR3 runs to 13 residues. The germline gives CDR1 LNHDA, CDR2 SQIVND (reference sequence). Trimming took off 7 bases at V and 7 bases at J, with 16 bases between the two ends. The CDR3 protein is CASTTQSGGTQYF. For the CDR3, the DNA is TGTGCCAGTACTACGCAATCTGGGGGGACCCAGTACTTC.

This clone showed up just a few times. Here the CDR3 DNA reads TGTGCCAGCAGCTTAAATCTCGCCCAGTCTCCCTACGAGCAGTACTTC. Translating it yields CASSLNLAQSPYEQYF. The rearrangement uses TRBV7-2 and TRBJ2-7; D is unclear. The germline gives CDR1 SGHTA, CDR2 FQGNSA. There are 16 residues in the CDR3. Trimming removed 2 bases at V and 2 bases at J, with 16 bases between.

In its sample, this clone was seen a few times. This rearrangement joins TRBV27 to TRBJ2-7; TRBD2 matches at 10 bases. CDR3 length equals 15 residues. Unmatched junction bases numbered 10, after V lost 8 bases and J lost 3 bases. Germline-derived CDR1 and CDR2 are MNHEY and SMNVEV (reference sequence). CDR3 region: CASSRERTSGYEQYF. The DNA of the CDR3 is TGTGCCAGCTCCCGCGAAAGGACTAGCGGCTACGAGCAGTACTTC.

The chain combines TRBV20-1 with TRBJ1-2; possible D gene TRBD1, 6 bases. V was clipped by 6 bases and J by 7 bases, with 12 bases between them. Looked up from germline, CDR1 is DFQATT and CDR2 is SNEGSKA (reference sequence). This CDR3 has 11 residues. The CDR3 coding sequence is TGCAGTGCCACAGGGAAGGGTGGCTACACCTTC. Amino acid sequence: CSATGKGGYTF.

V is TRBV6-5 and J is TRBJ1-4, with D uncertain. V shed 8 bases and J shed 4 bases, with 8 bases lying between them. The length of the CDR3 is 12 residues. Germline loops: CDR1 MNHEY, CDR2 SVGAGI. In nucleotides, the CDR3 is TGTGCCAGCGGTACAGTTAATGAAAAACTGTTTTTT. This codes for CASGTVNEKLFF.

The chain employs TRBV18 and TRBJ1-5; D call uncertain. CDR1 and CDR2 from the germline V gene are KGHSH and LQKENI. The CDR3 is 13 residues long. Deletions cut 6 bases from V and 5 bases from J, with 11 bases between. The DNA for the CDR3 is TGTGCCAGCTCCCCTGACGGAGATCAGCCCCAGCATTTT. This translates into CASSPDGDQPQHF.